Reported below is one T cell receptor (beta chain). Its antigen remains unidentified. TEMRA cells were enriched by FACS, while CD8+ and CD4+ T cells were obtained through a negative isolation that was performed magnetically. The CDR3 has 16 residues. CDR1 is SGHRS and CDR2 is YFSETQ in the germline V gene. V was pared by 3 bases and J by 7 bases, with 20 bases between. An amount of RNA that ranged from roughly 0.5 to 1 ug was reverse transcribed with random hexamers. TCRdb redid the calling of the immunoSEQ multiplex PCR reads with MiXCR, one entry per CDR3 protein. The table has around 80,000 distinct CDR3 sequences, about 95% seen once. The data were obtained in a study of CD8 T cells in Susac syndrome. Study-level background: Treatment at blood withdrawal was none, corticosteroids, or intravenous immunoglobulin alone in Susac syndrome patients.

Regarding the study as a whole: Susac CD8+ cells expanded clonally the most in TEMRA cells and in active patients. The study conceded that its TCR sequencing and HLA analysis involved relatively few individuals.

The source is a human donor with Susac syndrome. The chain carries TRBV5-1 and TRBJ2-1, with unresolved D. The specimen sequenced was CD8+ T cells from PBMCs. The CDR3 reads CASSSPRRLISNEQFF. In nucleotides, the CDR3 is TGCGCCAGCAGCTCCCCAAGAAGACTCATTTCTAATGAGCAGTTCTTC.